Included here is one T cell receptor (beta chain) sequence, with context. At least ten counts were recorded for this clonotype. Its antigen target is currently unknown. Base qualities were left out, and no much larger clone turns up one base away. The sample is drawn from a study of T cells in Graves' hyperthyroidism and ophthalmopathy (dated by TCRdb to about 2019). Turning to the overall study: Peripheral blood samples were taken at the time of initial diagnosis, prior to any treatment. TCR V-J signatures able to tell the groups apart were searched for in a discovery cohort of 90 to 100 patients, of whom roughly 42 had Graves' ophthalmopathy and some 60 had stable Graves' hyperthyroidism. Prospective prediction of ophthalmopathy was tested in an independent validation cohort of 18 to 20 hyperthyroidism patients and 15 to 17 patients who later progressed to ophthalmopathy. The roughly 91 discovery patients were randomly divided into training and test sets at a 7:3 ratio. In addition, the study compared T-cell repertoires in thyroid tissue and in blood from five to seven Graves' hyperthyroidism patients. After blood sampling, hyperthyroidism patients were treated with methimazole at a starting dose of 30 mg daily, and ophthalmopathy patients were treated with high-dose intravenous methylprednisolone. TCR Vbeta CDR3 sequencing of 120 to 150 peripheral blood samples (approximately 44 ophthalmopathy, over 70 hyperthyroidism and approximately 17 progressor patients) is reported in the paper.

Amplification of TCR beta CDR3 regions was carried out from RNA transcripts. The TCR CDR3 was subjected to a first round of RT-PCR using the HTBI primer set and the Qiagen OneStep RT-PCR kit. The libraries were constructed in a second round of multiplex PCR and then size-selected and purified. Sequencing of the libraries was done on an Illumina HiSeq2000 using paired-end 100 bp reads. From the authors' description of their analysis: SOAPnuke was used to process the raw data, throwing out any read that contained adapters or uncalled bases, had a mean Phred below 15, or lacked an exact constant-primer or identifier match. High-quality paired reads were merged using COPE v1.2.5, and each unique nucleotide sequence was defined as a clonotype. MiTCR v1.1 was used to align clonotypes to the IMGT TRBV, TRBD and TRBJ reference segments. Only V-J combinations with frequency above 0.0001, covering approximately 99% of repertoires, were analysed. A TCS score was defined as the ratio between F50 (clonal expansion) and ExV (chaos), using BLOSUM62-based TCRdist between CDR3 peptides within each V-J. Welch's t-statistics and random forest reduced roughly 500 V-J features to 10 to 15, which were used in a naive Bayes classifier (R e1071). The public reads were reanalyzed by TCRdb: fastp trimming at Q25, MiXCR alignment, in-frame beta chains only. When rows share a CDR3 protein, they turn into one entry using the most common DNA and genes. TCRdb's processing, not the study's, gives the V and J calls here. This sample holds around 600,000 distinct CDR3 sequences; about 14% were observed only once. The biggest ten clones account for about an eighth of the sample.

In the ophthalmopathy patients, disease was moderately to severely active, with a Clinical Activity Score of 3 or more, a NOSPECS grade of 4 or more, and a duration of less than 3 months. The study excluded patients with uncontrolled infections, other autoimmune diseases, pregnancy or lactation. Diagnoses were based on clinical symptoms, serum thyroxine and TRAb, thyroid ultrasound and orbital computed tomography. PBMCs were separated from 10 ml of fresh peripheral blood using Ficoll-Paque density gradient centrifugation. Total RNA was extracted with Trizol reagent, and quality was checked on an Agilent 2100 Bioanalyzer. Overall study outcomes, separate from this receptor: No statistical method was used to fix the sample size in advance, and group allocation was not hidden from the investigators. Blood samples also contained most of the expanded thyroid clonotypes (frequency above 0.001), which suggests that blood repertoires may reflect thyroid immune responses. A model built on a 13 V-J signature distinguished ophthalmopathy from stable hyperthyroidism, reaching 85% to 90% sensitivity and around 81% specificity in cross-validation and 80%/75% in testing. During validation, the model predicted progression to ophthalmopathy a median of around 6 months ahead of onset, with just under 71% sensitivity and 72.22% specificity.

Compared with germline, V lacks 6 bases and J lacks 0 bases; bases without a gene match: 7. The CDR3 goes from the cysteine to the phenylalanine over 17 residues. Only the CDR3 portion is preserved as DNA: 51 bases, with reading frame beginning at the first base. CDR1 SNHLY and CDR2 FYNNEI were looked up in the germline V gene. Sequencing input: blood. This TCR derives from a woman between 45 and 65 years old with Graves' ophthalmopathy. Recombination connected TRBV2 to TRBJ2-3, with 12 bases matching TRBD2. The DNA is TGTGCCAGCAGGGCGACTAGCGGGAGCCTAAGCACAGATACGCAGTATTTT. This gives the protein CASRATSGSLSTDTQYF.